This TCR beta chain stems from a study of T cells in lung cancer brain metastases. In regard to this clone: Its cognate antigen is unknown.

Sequencing used immunoSEQ multiplex PCR; TCRdb keeps in-frame clones, though not all of them. The table has 5,000 to 7,000 clones, 75% to 90% seen once. This CDR3 has 13 amino acids. The V gene's germline CDR1 is SGHTA and CDR2 FQGNSA. Between the trimmed V and J ends, which lost 8 bases and 0 bases, there was a span of 8 bases. Marked H&E slides guided macrodissection of tumor areas from a few unstained, deparaffinized approximately 10 um sections. General study findings and limits: The complete infiltrating T cell repertoire may not have been retrieved from FFPE.

The chain recombines TRBV7-2 with TRBJ2-1; no reliable D call. The sequencing input was tumor tissue from a brain metastasis. The clonotype was recovered from a man in his fifties or sixties with non-small cell lung cancer that had spread to the brain. CDR3 amino acids: CASAISSYNEQFF. The CDR3 nucleotides read TGTGCCAGCGCTATAAGCTCCTACAATGAGCAGTTCTTC.